The 9 T cell receptor beta chains below all came from one sample that was sequenced in a study of cytomegalovirus exposure and HLA in healthy donors. PCR was performed using 60 Vbeta and 13 Jbeta primers. TCRdb's copy holds only in-frame clones and misses some; the assay was immunoSEQ multiplex PCR. The repertoire holds over 85,000 clones, with roughly 78% as singletons. The sequenced sample was PBMCs. Receptors were obtained from a woman in her 30s in good health and CMV-seronegative.

The chain combines TRBV7-2 with TRBJ2-3, with D possibly TRBD1 on 6 matching bases. The CDR3 is made up of 15 amino acids. CDR1 is SGHTA, CDR2 FQGNSA, per germline. Trimming pared 4 bases from V and 5 bases from J, leaving 16 bases between. DNA of the CDR3: TGTGCCAGCAGCTCATACACAGGGTCTGGAGATACGCAGTATTTT. Its translation is CASSSYTGSGDTQYF.

This chain connects TRBV29-1 to TRBJ2-5; 7 bases fit TRBD1. This CDR3 contains 12 residues. The ends lost 7 bases at V and 1 base at J; junction bases unmatched: 3. Germline CDR1 SQVTM, CDR2 ANQGSEA. The CDR3 reads CSAYRGQETQYF. Written as DNA, the CDR3 is TGCAGCGCCTACAGGGGCCAAGAGACCCAGTACTTC.

This clone was seen a handful of times. The chain recombines TRBV7-2 with TRBJ1-1, with D perhaps matching TRBD1 (5 bases). CDR1 SGHTA and CDR2 FQGNSA come from the germline V gene. The CDR3 loop spans 12 amino acids. V was pared by 5 bases and J by 11 bases, with 15 bases between. In DNA, the CDR3 is TGTGCCAGCAGCCCTACAGGCCCGTGGGCTTTCTTT. This translates into CASSPTGPWAFF.

The chain links TRBV7-6 to TRBJ1-5; 8 bases are shared with TRBD1. The CDR3 extends over 14 amino acids. Germline-derived CDR1 and CDR2 are SGHVS and FNYEAQ. The J segment lost 2 bases and the V segment lost 5 bases, leaving 2 bases of the junction unmatched. The CDR3 DNA is TGTGCCAGCAGCGGACAGGGTGGCAATCAGCCCCAGCATTTT. Translating gives CASSGQGGNQPQHF.

Comment on this clone: The sample has other DNA sequences that encode this CDR3 too. The rearrangement joins TRBV6-5 to TRBJ2-1, with 14 bases lining up with TRBD2. This CDR3 region has 16 residues. After removal of 0 bases from V and 6 bases from J, the junction contained 1 base not matched to a gene. Germline assignment: CDR1 MNHEY and CDR2 SVGAGI. CDR3 coding DNA: TGTGCCAGCAGTTACTCTGGGACTAGCGGGAGCAATGAGCAGTTCTTC. Residues: CASSYSGTSGSNEQFF.

V usage is TRBV28 and J usage is TRBJ2-7; D is uncertain. V dropped 1 base and J dropped 9 bases, with 10 bases sitting between them. Per germline, CDR1 MDHEN and CDR2 SYDVKM. The CDR3 runs to 12 residues. Here the CDR3 reads CASSLLPERQYF. DNA for the CDR3: TGTGCCAGCAGTTTATTACCCGAGCGGCAGTACTTC.

This chain uses TRBV4-3 with TRBJ2-5; TRBD2 is a possible D gene (6 bases). CDR1 LGHNA and CDR2 YSLEER come from the germline V gene. The length of the CDR3 is 15 residues. The V and J ends lost 0 bases and 2 bases respectively, with 10 bases between them. DNA of the CDR3: TGCGCCAGCAGCCAAGACCGGACTATTCAAGAGACCCAGTACTTC. Amino acids: CASSQDRTIQETQYF.

This sequence joins TRBV4-3 and TRBJ2-7; 9 bases fit TRBD1. After removal of 0 bases from V and 6 bases from J, the junction contained 6 bases not matched to a gene. Germline assignment: CDR1 LGHNA and CDR2 YSLEER. The CDR3 consists of 15 residues. This chain's CDR3 is CASSQDRDRVSEQYF. CDR3 nucleotide sequence: TGCGCCAGCAGCCAAGATCGGGACAGGGTTAGCGAGCAGTACTTC.

V gene TRBV7-2 combines with J gene TRBJ1-4, with TRBD1 as a possible D gene (5 bases). This CDR3 has 13 amino acids. The germline gives CDR1 SGHTA, CDR2 FQGNSA. The ends were cut back, 4 bases at V and 7 bases at J, with 10 bases in the middle. The CDR3 sequence is CASSSGTGEKLFF. DNA of the CDR3: TGTGCCAGCAGCTCAGGGACTGGTGAAAAACTGTTTTTT.